The text below deals with one TCR beta chain. The antigen is not known. This entry belongs to a study of cytomegalovirus exposure and HLA in healthy donors. Study-wide results and caveats: Later work associated fewer than 20,000 TCR beta sequences with HLA alleles at 0.05 false discovery rate. Earlier results showed most TCR beta V segments being productive about 90% or about 30% of the time.

A multiplex PCR was run with 60 Vbeta primers and 13 Jbeta primers. Generated by immunoSEQ multiplex PCR, the TCRdb table keeps only in-frame clones and is missing some. This sample has 150,000 to 200,000 clones, with roughly 86% found just once. V shed 0 bases and J 2 bases; nucleotides not matched to a gene: 12. Germline lookup yields CDR1 SGHDT and CDR2 YYEEEE. This CDR3 has 18 amino acids. This sequence originates from a woman between 18 and 30 years old in good health and CMV-seronegative. The J gene is TRBJ1-2, the V gene TRBV5-6, with 8 bases fitting TRBD1. Sequencing was performed on PBMCs. DNA for the CDR3: TGTGCCAGCAGCTTGGCGGACAGGGCCATCTCGGGAAACTATGGCTACACCTTC. Translated: CASSLADRAISGNYGYTF.